A single sample gave rise to the 13 T cell receptor beta chains below, sequenced in a study of Tregs in tolerant kidney transplant recipients. Here immunoSEQ multiplex PCR was the method, and the copy in TCRdb shows in-frame clones only, minus some. The table has some 110,000 clones, about 90% seen once. Sequenced input: CD4+ T cells from blood. These receptors were taken from a human donor in good health.

This chain uses TRBV6-1 with TRBJ2-3; tentatively, D is TRBD1 or TRBD2 (5 bases each). There are 16 residues in the CDR3. The V end lost 4 bases, the J end lost 1 base, and 15 bases lay between the germline ends. Germline values: CDR1 MNHNS, CDR2 SASEGT. This chain's CDR3 is CASSGHPLGGTDTQYF. In DNA, the CDR3 is TGTGCCAGCAGTGGTCATCCTCTGGGGGGCACAGATACGCAGTATTTT.

The CDR3 DNA reads TGTGCCAGCAGCGTAGTTCCCATCAGTCAAGGAAACACCATATATTTT. Translating gives CASSVVPISQGNTIYF. The rearrangement uses TRBV9 and TRBJ1-3; D remains unclear. The CDR3 sequence is 16 residues long. The V end lost 0 bases, the J end lost 4 bases, and 14 bases lay between the germline ends. In germline, CDR1 is SGDLS, CDR2 YYNGEE.

V and J are TRBV30 and TRBJ1-1; 8 bases are a match to TRBD1. Trimming at V came to 6 bases and at J to 11 bases, leaving 20 bases not matched to a gene. The CDR3 is 15 amino acids. CDR1 and CDR2 (germline): GTSNPN, SVGIG (reference sequence). Here the CDR3 reads CACPGQGSGMTGAFF. In nucleotides, the CDR3 is TGTGCCTGCCCCGGACAGGGATCGGGTATGACTGGGGCTTTCTTT.

The table lists this clone with a count of one. This chain links TRBV6-5 with TRBJ1-2; perhaps TRBD1 as D (5 bases). The V gene lost 0 bases and the J gene lost 0 bases, with 11 bases spanning the gap. The CDR3 totals 16 residues. Germline V lookup: CDR1 MNHEY, CDR2 SVGAGI. The CDR3 region is CASSYSTAASNYGYTF. The CDR3 DNA reads TGTGCCAGCAGTTACTCGACAGCAGCCTCTAACTATGGCTACACCTTC.

The chain is built from TRBV6-5 and TRBJ2-7, with 9 nucleotides matching TRBD1. V lost 0 bases and J lost 4; bases outside the gene matches: 7. Germline-derived CDR1 and CDR2 are MNHEY and SVGAGI. The CDR3 spans 16 residues. The CDR3 loop is CASSYSMGQGSYEQYF. CDR3 bases: TGTGCCAGCAGTTACTCGATGGGACAGGGTTCATACGAGCAGTACTTC.

The chain links TRBV18 to TRBJ2-3; D tentatively fits TRBD1 or TRBD2 (7 bases each). The CDR3 is 17 amino acids. Germline-derived CDR1 and CDR2 are KGHSH and LQKENI. V lost 0 bases and J 5 bases, leaving 18 bases between the germline ends. The CDR3 DNA sequence: TGTGCCAGCTCACCACCTGTTTGGCAGGGGGAGGGAGATACGCAGTATTTT. Protein sequence: CASSPPVWQGEGDTQYF.

The rearrangement joins TRBV9 to TRBJ1-2; D perhaps matches TRBD1 (5 bases). V was pared by 0 bases and J by 4 bases, with 13 bases between. CDR1 is SGDLS and CDR2 is YYNGEE in the germline V gene. The CDR3 spans 15 residues. For the CDR3, the DNA is TGTGCCAGCAGCGTAGCCCCCGGGGCCTCCTATGGCTACACCTTC. It is translated as CASSVAPGASYGYTF.

The chain is built from TRBV19 and TRBJ2-1, with D possibly TRBD1 on 6 matching bases. The CDR3 length is 15 residues. CDR1 is LNHDA, CDR2 SQIVND, per germline (reference sequence). The V and J ends lost 9 bases and 0 bases respectively, with 15 bases between them. The DNA of the CDR3 is TGTGCCAGCGCACAGGGTACCCCCTCCTACAATGAGCAGTTCTTC. Translating gives CASAQGTPSYNEQFF.

The chain links TRBV15 to TRBJ2-7, with D possibly TRBD1 on 6 matching bases. This CDR3 is built from 15 residues. Germline V gives CDR1 LNHNV, CDR2 YYDKDF (reference sequence). The V and J ends lost 0 bases and 3 bases respectively, with 12 bases between them. The CDR3 loop reads CATSRDRIGGYEQYF. The CDR3 coding sequence is TGTGCCACCAGCAGAGATCGAATAGGGGGCTACGAGCAGTACTTC.

The chain has TRBV2 and TRBJ2-7, with 8 nucleotides matching TRBD1. The CDR3 is made up of 12 amino acids. V shed 7 bases and J 4 bases; nucleotides not matched to a gene: 3. CDR1 is SNHLY and CDR2 is FYNNEI in the germline V gene. CDR3 sequence: CASTRGRYEQYF. The CDR3 nucleotides are TGTGCCAGCACCAGGGGGCGATACGAGCAGTACTTC.

The genes are TRBV18 and TRBJ2-7; tentative D call: TRBD2 (5 bases). The CDR3 consists of 14 residues. The V end lost 2 bases, the J end lost 4 bases, and 12 bases lay between the germline ends. Germline values: CDR1 KGHSH, CDR2 LQKENI. The CDR3 nucleotides read TGTGCCAGCTCACCAGCGGGCCCGGGATACGAGCAGTACTTC. Its protein product is CASSPAGPGYEQYF.

This chain uses TRBV7-3 with TRBJ1-5; a weak D match, TRBD1 (5 bases). The V gene lost 5 bases and the J gene lost 6 bases, with 11 bases spanning the gap. Germline lookup yields CDR1 SGHTA and CDR2 FQGTGA. This CDR3 has 13 residues. The CDR3 loop is CASSQGPGQPQHF. CDR3 nucleotides: TGTGCCAGCAGCCAGGGTCCAGGTCAGCCCCAGCATTTT.

The rearrangement uses TRBV19 and TRBJ1-1; a weak D match, TRBD1 (5 bases). V was pared by 7 bases and J by 4 bases, with 16 bases between. CDR3 length equals 14 residues. Germline lookup yields CDR1 LNHDA and CDR2 SQIVND (reference sequence). The CDR3 nucleotides are TGTGCCAGTATGGCCCTGGCGGGGGGCACTGAAGCTTTCTTT. Encoded protein: CASMALAGGTEAFF.